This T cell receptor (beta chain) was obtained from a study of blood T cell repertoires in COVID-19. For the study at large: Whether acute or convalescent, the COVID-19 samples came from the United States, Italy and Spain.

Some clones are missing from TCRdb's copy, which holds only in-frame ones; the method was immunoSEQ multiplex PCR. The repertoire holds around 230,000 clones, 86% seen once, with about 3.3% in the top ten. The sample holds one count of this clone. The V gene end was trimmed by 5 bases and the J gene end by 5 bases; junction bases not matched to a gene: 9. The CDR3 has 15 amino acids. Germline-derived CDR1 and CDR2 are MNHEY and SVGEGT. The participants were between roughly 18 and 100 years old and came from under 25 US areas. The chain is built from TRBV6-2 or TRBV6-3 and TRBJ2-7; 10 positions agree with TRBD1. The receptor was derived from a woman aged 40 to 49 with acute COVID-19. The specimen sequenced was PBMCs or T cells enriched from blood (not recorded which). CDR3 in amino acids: CASSTWGQGTHEQYF. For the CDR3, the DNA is TGTGCCAGCAGTACTTGGGGACAGGGGACCCACGAGCAGTACTTC.